Following are 22 T cell receptor beta chains from one sample sequenced in a study of blood T cell repertoires in COVID-19. Profiling relied on immunoSEQ multiplex PCR, and the TCRdb table lists in-frame clones only, not all of them. The sample yields about 300,000 clones, approximately 84% seen once. Sequencing was carried out using peripheral blood. The source is a human donor with COVID-19, enrolled during active disease. The donor label of this sample is uncertain.

This clone was detected only once. The V call is TRBV6-5, the J call TRBJ1-1; D might be TRBD1 (5 bases). V gave up 6 bases and J gave up 0 bases, with 8 bases separating them. CDR1 and CDR2 from the germline V gene are MNHEY and SVGAGI. The length of the CDR3 is 13 residues. The CDR3 DNA reads as TGTGCCAGCAGGAAGGGGATGAACACTGAAGCTTTCTTT. This gives the protein CASRKGMNTEAFF.

V gene TRBV7-2 combines with J gene TRBJ2-2, with a possible D match to TRBD2 (6 bases). Trimming pared 5 bases from V and 7 bases from J, leaving 23 bases between. This CDR3 comprises 17 residues. Germline V gene sequence: CDR1 SGHTA, CDR2 FQGNSA. The CDR3 region is CASSPNGQGGQGGELFF. Here the CDR3 DNA reads TGTGCCAGCAGCCCCAATGGGCAGGGAGGTCAGGGCGGGGAGCTGTTTTTT. The variable domain in full, with the rest retrieved from reference TRBV7-2 and TRBJ2-2, is GAGVSQSPSNKVTEKGKDVELRCDPISGHTALYWYRQSLGQGLEFLIYFQGNSAPDKSGLPSDRFSAERTGGSVSTLTIQRTQQEDSAVYLCASSPNGQGGQGGELFFGEGSRLTVL.

This chain uses TRBV7-9 with TRBJ1-4; TRBD1 aligns across 7 bases. This CDR3 is built from 14 residues. V lost 5 bases and J lost 8; bases outside the gene matches: 8. Looked up from germline, CDR1 is SEHNR and CDR2 is FQNEAQ (reference sequence). The CDR3 sequence is CASSQNRGAEKLFF. Written as DNA, the CDR3 is TGTGCCAGCAGCCAAAACAGGGGCGCCGAAAAACTGTTTTTT.

The chain recombines TRBV5-1 with TRBJ2-7; 8 positions agree with TRBD2. The V segment lost 4 bases and the J segment 0 bases; nucleotides outside the gene matches: 9. Germline V lookup: CDR1 SGHRS, CDR2 YFSETQ. The CDR3 sequence is 16 residues long. The DNA for the CDR3 is TGCGCCAGCAGCCCCTTAGCGGGACCACTCTCCTACGAGCAGTACTTC. Translation: CASSPLAGPLSYEQYF.

This sequence joins TRBV11-2 and TRBJ2-5; TRBD2 agrees at 8 bases. Looked up from germline, CDR1 is SGHAT and CDR2 is FQNNGV. The CDR3 runs 15 residues. The V and J ends lost 1 base and 4 bases, in that order; junction bases with no gene match: 5. CDR3 region: CASSLAGGPGETQYF. The CDR3, as DNA: TGTGCCAGCAGCTTAGCGGGAGGGCCTGGAGAGACCCAGTACTTC.

In this sample, this clone turned up once. V gene TRBV6-2 or TRBV6-3 combines with J gene TRBJ2-3; 10 bases agree with TRBD2. The germline CDR1 and CDR2 sequences are MNHEY and SVGEGT. The CDR3 length is 17 residues. J gave up 3 bases and V 5 bases, and 11 bases lay outside the gene matches. The CDR3, as DNA: TGTGCCAGCAGTCGCTTCTCTAGCGGGAGAGGAACAGATACGCAGTATTTT. This encodes CASSRFSSGRGTDTQYF.

The chain links TRBV18 to TRBJ2-2, with D possibly matching TRBD1 (6 bases). V lost 1 base and J lost 6, with 12 bases in between. The CDR3 runs 15 residues. Germline CDR1 KGHSH, CDR2 LQKENI. The CDR3 DNA reads TGTGCCAGCTCACCACGGGGGCCCTCCGCCGGGGAGCTGTTTTTT. Protein: CASSPRGPSAGELFF.

This clone was seen only once. This chain joins TRBV19 and TRBJ2-7; 8 bases line up with TRBD2. Germline V CDR1 and CDR2: LNHDA, SQIVND (reference sequence). This CDR3 contains 14 residues. V trimming: 3 bases; J trimming: 6 bases; junction bases outside the gene matches: 7. CDR3 in DNA: TGTGCCAGTAGTATTATCGGCGGGAGGAGCGAGCAGTACTTC. This encodes CASSIIGGRSEQYF.

The CDR3: CASSLRGGTGDEQYF. In nucleotides, the CDR3 is TGTGCCAGCAGCTTGCGAGGCGGGACAGGCGACGAGCAGTACTTC. The V call is TRBV7-9, the J call TRBJ2-7; TRBD1 aligns across 8 bases. The CDR3 covers 15 residues. After removal of 3 bases from V and 5 bases from J, the junction contained 9 bases not matched to a gene. Germline V gene lookup returns CDR1 SEHNR and CDR2 FQNEAQ (reference sequence).

This sequence joins TRBV28 and TRBJ2-7; D perhaps matches TRBD2 (6 bases). CDR3 length: 14 amino acids. Looked up from germline, CDR1 is MDHEN and CDR2 is SYDVKM. V lost 5 bases and J 2 bases, leaving 13 bases between the germline ends. Here the CDR3 DNA reads TGTGCCAGCAGTGAGCCCGGGACTCCCTACGAGCAGTACTTC. This translates into CASSEPGTPYEQYF.

The DNA of the CDR3 is TGCGCCAGCAGTCAACCCTCCAATCAGCCCCAGCATTTT. Residues: CASSQPSNQPQHF. The chain joins TRBV23-1 to TRBJ1-5; D uncertain. TRBV23-1 is placed among ORFs of uncertain function. V gave up 2 bases and J gave up 3 bases, with 5 bases separating them. The CDR3 is 13 residues long.

The rearrangement uses TRBV5-8 and TRBJ1-5, with TRBD1 matching over 10 bases. The CDR3 runs to 19 residues. Looked up from germline, CDR1 is SGHTS and CDR2 is YDEGEE. The ends lost 4 bases at V and 0 bases at J; junction bases unmatched: 13. The CDR3 protein is CASSRVFSGQGVSNQPQHF. The CDR3 coding sequence is TGTGCCAGCAGCCGCGTGTTTTCCGGACAGGGGGTTAGCAATCAGCCCCAGCATTTT.

In its sample, this clone was seen many times. V gene TRBV27 combines with J gene TRBJ1-1; 8 bases fit TRBD1. The V gene's germline CDR1 is MNHEY and CDR2 SMNVEV (reference sequence). J was trimmed by 5 bases and V by 4 bases; bases with no gene match: 3. This CDR3 has 13 residues. Written as DNA, the CDR3 is TGTGCCAGCAGTTACAGGACAGGGACTGAAGCTTTCTTT. Encoded protein: CASSYRTGTEAFF.

This clone occurred a few times. The chain employs TRBV6-5 and TRBJ1-4; D uncertain. The CDR3 extends over 15 amino acids. With 2 bases removed from V and 8 bases from J, the gap between germline ends came to 15 bases. Germline V gives CDR1 MNHEY, CDR2 SVGAGI. The CDR3 region has the DNA TGTGCCAGCAGTTACGGTCGAGGGCCGAGGGAAAAACTGTTTTTT. Translating it yields CASSYGRGPREKLFF.

The genes are TRBV27 and TRBJ1-6, with 7 nucleotides matching TRBD1. V shed 2 bases, J shed 10 bases, and the junction held 2 bases outside the gene matches. The CDR3 sequence is 13 residues long. The germline CDR1 and CDR2 sequences are MNHEY and SMNVEV (reference sequence). The CDR3 here is CASSLDRVSPLHF. The CDR3 DNA reads as TGTGCCAGCAGTTTAGACAGGGTATCACCCCTCCACTTT.

The V and J genes are TRBV10-1 and TRBJ2-5; 9 positions agree with TRBD1. This CDR3 spans 14 amino acids. With 4 bases clipped from V and 0 bases from J, the junction kept 0 bases outside the gene matches. Germline V lookup: CDR1 WNHNN, CDR2 SYGVQD (reference sequence). CDR3 sequence reads: CASSGTGDQETQYF. The DNA of the CDR3 is TGCGCCAGCAGTGGGACAGGGGACCAAGAGACCCAGTACTTC.

The chain couples TRBV29-1 to TRBJ2-1; TRBD2 agrees at 10 bases. Losses at the gene ends were 8 bases for V and 6 bases for J; bases not matched to a gene: 10. This CDR3 comprises 14 residues. CDR1 and CDR2 from the germline V gene are SQVTM and ANQGSEA. CDR3 residues: CSWGLLAGVNEQFF. For the CDR3, the DNA is TGCAGCTGGGGGCTCCTAGCGGGAGTCAATGAGCAGTTCTTC.

V usage is TRBV11-2 and J usage is TRBJ2-1; TRBD2 agrees at 9 bases. CDR3 length equals 15 residues. The trim removed 1 base at V and 7 bases at J, leaving 5 bases unmatched. Germline assignment: CDR1 SGHAT and CDR2 FQNNGV. For the CDR3, the DNA is TGTGCCAGCAGCTTAGCGGCGGGAGGGGCGAATGAGCAGTTCTTC. Its protein product is CASSLAAGGANEQFF.

V gene TRBV12-3 or TRBV12-4 combines with J gene TRBJ2-3; no clear D gene. Trimming shortened V by 7 bases and J by 6 bases, and 14 bases separated the two germline ends. The CDR3 consists of 13 residues. CDR3 coding DNA: TGTGCCAGCACACCCGGCGGCAGCGATACGCAGTATTTT. Translated: CASTPGGSDTQYF.

The V and J genes are TRBV28 and TRBJ2-2; D may be TRBD2 (5 bases). Germline V gene sequence: CDR1 MDHEN, CDR2 SYDVKM. The V end lost 1 base, the J end lost 7 bases, and 16 bases lay between the germline ends. The CDR3 runs 16 residues. The CDR3 DNA sequence: TGTGCCAGCAGTTTATACGGGGTTGATGTCGGCGGGGAGCTGTTTTTT. This codes for CASSLYGVDVGGELFF.

Many counts were recorded for this clone. The V and J genes are TRBV4-1 and TRBJ2-1; weak D call: TRBD2 (5 bases). The CDR3 contains 13 residues. Germline CDR1 and CDR2: MGHRA and YSYEKL. V was trimmed by 4 bases and J by 9 bases, leaving 13 bases between them. This CDR3 is CASSPKRMGEQFF. The CDR3 region has the DNA TGCGCCAGCAGCCCGAAGCGGATGGGTGAGCAGTTCTTC.

The V call is TRBV2, the J call TRBJ2-3; 8 nucleotides agree with TRBD2. The CDR3 has 13 residues. Germline CDR1 SNHLY, CDR2 FYNNEI. The J segment lost 0 bases and the V segment lost 7 bases, leaving 0 bases of the junction unmatched. CDR3 in DNA: TGTGCCAGCAAGCGGGAGAGCACAGATACGCAGTATTTT. Protein: CASKRESTDTQYF.